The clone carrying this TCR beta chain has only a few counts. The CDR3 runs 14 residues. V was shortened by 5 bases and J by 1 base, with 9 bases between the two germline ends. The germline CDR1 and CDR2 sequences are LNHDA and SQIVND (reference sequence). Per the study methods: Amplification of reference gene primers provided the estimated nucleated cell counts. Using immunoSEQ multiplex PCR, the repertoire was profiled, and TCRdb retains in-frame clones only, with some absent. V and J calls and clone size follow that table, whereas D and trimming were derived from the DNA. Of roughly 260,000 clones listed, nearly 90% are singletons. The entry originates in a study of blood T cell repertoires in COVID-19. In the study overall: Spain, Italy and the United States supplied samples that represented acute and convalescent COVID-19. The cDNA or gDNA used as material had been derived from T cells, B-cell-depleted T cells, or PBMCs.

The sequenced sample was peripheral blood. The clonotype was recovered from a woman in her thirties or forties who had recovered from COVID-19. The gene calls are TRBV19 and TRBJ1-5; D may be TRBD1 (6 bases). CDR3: CASSWQGSNQPQHF. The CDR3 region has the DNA TGTGCCAGTAGTTGGCAGGGGAGCAATCAGCCCCAGCATTTT.